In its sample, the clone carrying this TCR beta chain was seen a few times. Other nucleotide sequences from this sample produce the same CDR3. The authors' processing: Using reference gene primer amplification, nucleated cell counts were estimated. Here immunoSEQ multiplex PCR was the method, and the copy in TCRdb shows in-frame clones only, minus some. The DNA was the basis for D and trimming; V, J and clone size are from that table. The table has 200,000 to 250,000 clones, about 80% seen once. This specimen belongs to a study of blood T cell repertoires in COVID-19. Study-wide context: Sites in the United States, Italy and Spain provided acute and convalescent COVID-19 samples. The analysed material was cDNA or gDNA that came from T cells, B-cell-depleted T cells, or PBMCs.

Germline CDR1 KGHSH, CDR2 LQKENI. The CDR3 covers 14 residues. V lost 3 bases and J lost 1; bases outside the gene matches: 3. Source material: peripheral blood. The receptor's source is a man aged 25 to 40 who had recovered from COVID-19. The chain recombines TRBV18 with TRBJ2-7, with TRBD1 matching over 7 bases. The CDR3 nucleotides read TGTGCCAGCTCACCCTTACAGGGGTCCTACGAGCAGTACTTC. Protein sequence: CASSPLQGSYEQYF.